What follows describes a single TCR beta chain. Its antigen is as yet unknown. In the same sample, other DNA sequences code for this CDR3. V lost 6 bases to trimming and J lost 1 base; unmatched junction nucleotides: 8. The length of the CDR3 is 17 residues. Germline CDR1 and CDR2: LNHDA and SQIVND (reference sequence). Only in-frame clones appear in the TCRdb table, and some are missing; sequencing was by immunoSEQ multiplex PCR. The sample holds about 400,000 clones, 83% seen once. This sample is drawn from a study of Ad26.COV2.S vaccination and SARS-CoV-2 variants. Study findings and constraints: In vaccinated individuals, spike-specific CD8+ and CD4+ T cell responses reportedly displayed substantial breadth. Whether participants received vaccine or placebo, their non-spike TCR breadth was similar.

The treatment here: around 19 received Ad26.COV2.S at low or high dose, single or two shots; 5 received placebo; per-sample allocation not given. Day 63 following the first vaccine or placebo injection was when the samples were taken. Aged 18-55 years, donor was enrolled in Boston around 2020. The receptor's source is a person between 18 and 65 years old who received the Ad26.COV2.S COVID-19 vaccine or a placebo. The sample here was peripheral blood, taken in a trial of Ad26.COV2.S vaccine versus placebo. This chain connects TRBV19 to TRBJ2-6; 8 nucleotides agree with TRBD1. The CDR3 DNA sequence: TGTGCCAGTAGCAACGGACAGGGAGCTTCTGGGGCCAACGTCCTGACTTTC. Translated: CASSNGQGASGANVLTF.